The present T cell receptor (beta chain) was sequenced within a study of shared clonotypes between healthy human individuals. This CDR3 region has 15 residues. Trimming shortened V by 6 bases and J by 3 bases, and 18 bases separated the two germline ends. The germline V gene encodes CDR1 MNHEY and CDR2 SMNVEV (reference sequence). Every immunoSEQ plate was one replicate of a subset's evenly spread DNA. The repertoire was sequenced with immunoSEQ multiplex PCR; TCRdb's copy has only in-frame clones and lacks some. Of approximately 500,000 clones in the sample, 75% to 80% were seen once. The receptor was derived from a woman in her 40s in good health. Some clones in this sample may be carry-over from other donors' samples. The gene calls are TRBV27 and TRBJ2-7; D perhaps matches TRBD2 (6 bases). Material for sequencing was PBMCs. The CDR3 nucleotides are TGTGCCAGCAGGCTCAACCGGGACTCTATCTACGAGCAGTACTTC. It specifies CASRLNRDSIYEQYF.